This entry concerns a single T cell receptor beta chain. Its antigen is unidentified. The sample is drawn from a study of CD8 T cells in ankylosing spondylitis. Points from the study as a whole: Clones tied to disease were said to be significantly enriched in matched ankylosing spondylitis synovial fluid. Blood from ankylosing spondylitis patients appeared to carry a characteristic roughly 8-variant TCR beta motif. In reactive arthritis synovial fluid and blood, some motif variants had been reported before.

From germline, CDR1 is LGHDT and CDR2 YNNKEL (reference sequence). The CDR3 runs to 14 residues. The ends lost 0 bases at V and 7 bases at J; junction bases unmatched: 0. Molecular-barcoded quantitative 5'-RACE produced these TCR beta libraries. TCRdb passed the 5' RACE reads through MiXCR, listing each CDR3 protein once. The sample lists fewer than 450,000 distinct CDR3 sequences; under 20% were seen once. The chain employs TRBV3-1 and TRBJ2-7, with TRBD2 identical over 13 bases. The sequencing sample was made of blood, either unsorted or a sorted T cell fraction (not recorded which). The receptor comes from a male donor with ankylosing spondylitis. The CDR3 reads CASSQEGLAGEQYF. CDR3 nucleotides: TGTGCCAGCAGCCAAGAGGGACTAGCGGGGGAGCAGTACTTC.